A selection of T cell receptor beta chains follows, all from one sample in a study of blood T cell repertoires in COVID-19. Libraries were prepared by immunoSEQ multiplex PCR; TCRdb keeps only in-frame clonotypes and omits some of them. Of around 100,000 clones listed, approximately 85% are singletons. The sample consisted of peripheral blood. These receptor sequences come from a man between 40 and 49 years old with acute or convalescent COVID-19. The CDR3 runs from the conserved cysteine through the conserved F or W. Fields, in order: J gene, V gene, clone size, D gene, CDR3 DNA, CDR3 protein. The D gene is left open where the match is weak. Clone size appears in some rows only: once, few, many, or a class for an expanded clone.

TRBJ1-1,TRBV9,-,TRBD1,TGTGCCAGCAGCGGGCATAATAGGACAGGGCCCAACAGTGAAGCTTTCTTT,CASSGHNRTGPNSEAFF
TRBJ2-2,TRBV4-1,-,-,TGCGCCAGCAGCCAAGATTCGAGTACCGGGGAGCTGTTTTTT,CASSQDSSTGELFF
TRBJ1-5,TRBV27,-,-,TGTGCCAGCAGTTTATTTGGAGGGAGCAATCAGCCCCAGCATTTT,CASSLFGGSNQPQHF
TRBJ1-3,TRBV27,-,-,TGTGCCAGCAGTTTCTCCGGCTCTGGAAACACCATATATTTT,CASSFSGSGNTIYF
TRBJ2-5,TRBV7-9,-,TRBD2,TGTGCCAGCAGTCGAACCGGGGGGTGGCACCAAGAGACCCAGTACTTC,CASSRTGGWHQETQYF
TRBJ1-5,TRBV5-6,-,TRBD1,TGTGCCAGCAGCCGACAGGGGCGGCCAGACTCTAGCAATCAGCCCCAGCATTTT,CASSRQGRPDSSNQPQHF
TRBJ1-4,TRBV27,-,-,TGTGCCAGCAGACAAGCGGGGCTAGTGGGCACTAATGAAAAACTGTTTTTT,CASRQAGLVGTNEKLFF
TRBJ2-3,TRBV6-1,few,-,TGTGCCAGCAGTGAACAGTTCCTTACAGATACGCAGTATTTT,CASSEQFLTDTQYF
TRBJ2-1,TRBV2,few,TRBD2,TGTGCCAGCGGCAGCGGGGACGGTAGCTTGGAGCAGTTCTTC,CASGSGDGSLEQFF
TRBJ2-7,TRBV9,-,-,TGTGCCAGCAGCGTAGGGGTGACTGACGCTAGCCACGAGCAGTACTTC,CASSVGVTDASHEQYF
TRBJ1-4,TRBV3-1/TRBV3-2,-,-,TGTGCCAGCAGCCAAGGGAAAAGGGAGGGAAAACTGTTTTTT,CASSQGKREGKLFF
TRBJ2-7,TRBV11-2,-,-,TGTGCCAGCAAGCACAGGGTTCTCTCCTACGAGCAGTACTTC,CASKHRVLSYEQYF
TRBJ2-2,TRBV18,-,-,TGTGCCAGCTCACCTAATTCGGGCGGGGAGCTGTTTTTT,CASSPNSGGELFF
TRBJ2-3,TRBV4-1,-,TRBD1,TGCGCCAGCAGCCAAGGACAGGGGTCTAGCACAGATACGCAGTATTTT,CASSQGQGSSTDTQYF
TRBJ2-5,TRBV9,-,TRBD2,TGTGCCAGCAGCGTAGAAGGAGGCGGGGGGCTACAAGAGACCCAGTACTTC,CASSVEGGGGLQETQYF
TRBJ1-5,TRBV7-9,-,TRBD1,TGTGCCAGCAGCTTGGACAGGGGGAAAGGGCCCCAGCATTTT,CASSLDRGKGPQHF
TRBJ2-7,TRBV18,-,TRBD1,TGTGCCAGCTCACTTCAGGGACAGGGCGCGTCCGAGCAGTACTTC,CASSLQGQGASEQYF
TRBJ2-5,TRBV25-1,-,TRBD1,TGTGCCAGCAGTGACGCCCAGGGGGCCTTCGGTCTAGGAGAGACCCAGTACTTC,CASSDAQGAFGLGETQYF
TRBJ1-1,TRBV9,-,-,TGTGCCAGCAGCGTAGTTCCGGTGAACACTGAAGCTTTCTTT,CASSVVPVNTEAFF
TRBJ1-1,TRBV7-9,few,-,TGTGCCAGCAGCTTAGGAGAAATTCTCCCTGAAGCTTTCTTT,CASSLGEILPEAFF
TRBJ1-5,TRBV30,few,-,TGTGCCTGGAGTGTGGGGCTCGGTCAGCCCCAGCATTTT,CAWSVGLGQPQHF
TRBJ1-3,TRBV6-5,-,-,TGTGCCAGCAGTCGGGGGAGGACTGGAAACACCATATATTTT,CASSRGRTGNTIYF
TRBJ1-1,TRBV5-6,-,TRBD1,TGTGCCAGCAGCTCCGGCGGACAGGGCGGGATCGAAGCTTTCTTT,CASSSGGQGGIEAFF
TRBJ1-1,TRBV6-5,once,-,TGTGCCAGCAGTCGGGGCGGACAGCAGAACACTGAAGCTTTCTTT,CASSRGGQQNTEAFF
TRBJ2-1,TRBV6-5,-,TRBD2,TGTGCCAGCAAACCCGGGGGGAGCTCCTACAATGAGCAGTTCTTC,CASKPGGSSYNEQFF
TRBJ2-2,TRBV5-1,-,TRBD1,TGCGCCAGCAGCTTGGGGGGGACAGGCAGCGAGCTGTTTTTT,CASSLGGTGSELFF